These T cell receptor beta chains were read from a single sample in a study of immune evolution from preneoplasia to lung adenocarcinoma. Clones were read by immunoSEQ multiplex PCR, and TCRdb kept only the in-frame ones, dropping some. The table records a few thousand clones, around four fifths of them present only once. The sequencing sample was made of FFPE minimally invasive lung adenocarcinoma tissue. These receptors were collected from a person between 55 and 80 years old with lung adenocarcinoma. Both conserved end residues are part of each CDR3. The D gene is left open where the match is weak.

V gene	D gene	J gene	CDR3 protein
TRBV20-1	TRBD1	TRBJ2-7	CSARGQGEYF
TRBV7-2	-	TRBJ2-7	CASSLQADYDEQYF
TRBV2	TRBD2	TRBJ2-1	CASSEGREGHNEQFF
TRBV15	-	TRBJ1-1	CATSRPWNAGGYTEAFF
TRBV19	-	TRBJ2-5	CASGLGGEGETQYF
TRBV19	TRBD1	TRBJ1-5	CASSAGQADQPQHF
TRBV7-2	-	TRBJ1-1	CASRFTQGTEAFF
TRBV29-1	TRBD2	TRBJ2-2	CSVLAGNTGELFF
TRBV7-6	TRBD1	TRBJ1-1	CASSTDRGDTEAFF
TRBV28	TRBD2	TRBJ2-2	CASSYLAGGKGRVNTGELFF
TRBV7-9	TRBD1	TRBJ2-2	CASSLARDRTNTGELFF
TRBV27	TRBD2	TRBJ2-3	CASSRAGGPRTDTQYF
TRBV19	TRBD1	TRBJ2-3	CASSLQGPDTQYF
TRBV6-5	-	TRBJ2-7	CASSLTTTSYEQYF
TRBV7-2	-	TRBJ2-1	CASSVTGVPKQFF
TRBV11-1	-	TRBJ2-7	CASSLGLVAYEQYF
TRBV5-1	TRBD2	TRBJ2-7	CASSLAGTRPDEQYF
TRBV9	TRBD2	TRBJ2-2	CASRNTPGTSGGNTGELFF
TRBV6-5	-	TRBJ1-1	CASSYSFGRTEAFF
TRBV20-1	-	TRBJ1-1	CSASRGAEAFF
TRBV30	-	TRBJ2-3	CAWRKGRSTDTQYF
TRBV23-1	TRBD2	TRBJ2-7	CASSQSRTSVYEQYF
TRBV18	-	TRBJ1-2	CASSPPSQSRGYTF
TRBV5-6	-	TRBJ2-5	CASSLGGSAQETQYF
TRBV13	-	TRBJ1-1	CASSLQPIPEAFF
TRBV28	TRBD2	TRBJ2-3	CASSLLPGLAGGKADTQYF
TRBV30	-	TRBJ2-7	CAWEGDAYEQYF
TRBV4-1	-	TRBJ2-3	CASSHNWGTGTADTQYF
TRBV4-1	-	TRBJ1-1	CASSSLGFANPEAFF
TRBV6-4	-	TRBJ2-2	CASSDSATGELFF
TRBV30	TRBD2	TRBJ2-6	CAWYRGRAGPGANVLTF